Shown below are 11 T cell receptor beta chains from a single sample sequenced in a study of T cell repertoires in ileal Crohn's disease. Libraries were prepared by immunoSEQ multiplex PCR; TCRdb keeps only in-frame clonotypes and omits some of them. The data hold about 8,200 clones, with around four fifths observed a single time. Sequencing input: ileal tissue. These receptors were taken from an adult with Crohn's disease.

The rearrangement links TRBV2 to TRBJ2-6; 8 nucleotides align to TRBD1. V gave up 3 bases and J gave up 2 bases; unmatched junction bases: 6. The germline CDR1 and CDR2 sequences are SNHLY and FYNNEI. This CDR3 is 17 amino acids long. CDR3 DNA sequence: TGTGCCAGCAGTGAGGTGGGGGGACAGGCTGGGGCCAACGTCCTGACTTTC. This sequence encodes CASSEVGGQAGANVLTF. Supplemented by reference TRBV2 and TRBJ2-6, the full variable domain reads EPEVTQTPSHQVTQMGQEVILRCVPISNHLYFYWYRQILGQKVEFLVSFYNNEISEKSEIFDDQFSVERPDGSNFTLKIRSTKLEDSAMYFCASSEVGGQAGANVLTFGAGSRLTVL.

This sequence joins TRBV19 and TRBJ2-7, with a possible D match to TRBD1 (5 bases). The V gene lost 4 bases and the J gene lost 4 bases, with 14 bases spanning the gap. The CDR3 totals 14 residues. Germline CDR1 is LNHDA and CDR2 is SQIVND (reference sequence). This CDR3 reads CASSRGRTEYEQYF. The CDR3 DNA is TGTGCCAGTAGTAGGGGCCGGACCGAATACGAGCAGTACTTC.

This clone was detected only a few times. The chain recombines TRBV7-9 with TRBJ1-1, with D possibly being TRBD1 (5 bases). The CDR3 is 15 amino acids. Germline V gene data show CDR1 as SEHNR and CDR2 as FQNEAQ (reference sequence). V lost 3 bases and J lost 1, with 12 bases in between. CDR3: CASSFLTQGNTEAFF. The CDR3 DNA follows: TGTGCCAGCAGCTTCCTAACTCAGGGGAACACTGAAGCTTTCTTT.

This chain uses TRBV5-1 with TRBJ2-4, with D unclear. Trimming took 0 bases from V and 10 from J, leaving 11 bases between them. This CDR3 has 13 residues. Germline CDR1 and CDR2: SGHRS and YFSETQ. This CDR3 reads CASSLGLETIQYF. CDR3 bases: TGCGCCAGCAGCTTGGGGCTTGAGACTATTCAGTACTTC.

The V gene is TRBV12-5, the J gene TRBJ1-2, with 9 nucleotides matching TRBD1. V was pared by 4 bases and J by 6 bases, with 9 bases of the junction left unmatched. From germline, CDR1 is LGHNT and CDR2 FRNRAP. The CDR3 loop spans 15 amino acids. The CDR3 DNA is TGTGCTAGTGGTTCGTTTACAGGGGGCGCGCATGGCTACACCTTC. Its protein is CASGSFTGGAHGYTF.

The chain links TRBV12-2 to TRBJ2-2; the D call in the table, TRBD2, was not verified against the DNA. TRBV12-2 is labeled a pseudogene. The CDR3 extends over 16 amino acids. CDR3 sequence reads: CASRLARGPNTGELFF. DNA for the CDR3: TGTGCAAGTCGCTTAGCGCGGGGCCCGAACACCGGGGAGCTGTTTTTT.

V and J are TRBV28 and TRBJ2-7, with D tentatively TRBD2 (6 bases). The CDR3 consists of 14 residues. CDR1 MDHEN and CDR2 SYDVKM come from the germline V gene. V gave up 6 bases and J gave up 0 bases, with 12 bases separating them. CDR3 in DNA: TGTGCCAGCAGCCTAGCGTCGAACTCCTACGAGCAGTACTTC. As protein: CASSLASNSYEQYF.

The rearrangement joins TRBV19 to TRBJ2-7, with D perhaps TRBD1 (7 bases). Germline CDR1 is LNHDA and CDR2 is SQIVND (reference sequence). The V gene lost 2 bases and the J gene lost 7 bases, with 15 bases spanning the gap. The CDR3 totals 14 residues. CDR3 protein: CASSIIQGTGEQYF. Here the CDR3 DNA reads TGTGCCAGTAGTATAATACAGGGGACTGGGGAGCAGTACTTC.

In this sample, this clone turned up a few times. The chain joins TRBV30 to TRBJ2-2; 7 positions agree with TRBD1. CDR1 GTSNPN and CDR2 SVGIG come from the germline V gene (reference sequence). This CDR3 contains 13 residues. The V and J ends lost 0 bases and 6 bases, in that order; junction bases with no gene match: 1. The CDR3 nucleotides read TGTGCCTGGAGTGTCGGGACAGCCGGGGAGCTGTTTTTT. Translating it yields CAWSVGTAGELFF.

The chain uses TRBV4-1 and TRBJ2-6, with 7 positions matching TRBD2. The CDR3 runs 18 residues. Trimming cost V 0 bases and J 4 bases; bases outside gene matches: 9. The germline V gene has CDR1 MGHRA and CDR2 YSYEKL. The CDR3 region is CASSQERGGVGGANVLTF. The DNA for the CDR3 is TGCGCCAGCAGCCAAGAGCGGGGAGGGGTCGGCGGGGCCAACGTCCTGACTTTC.

The chain carries TRBV7-9 and TRBJ1-2; D is unclear. The CDR3 runs 12 residues. Trimming pared 5 bases from V and 4 bases from J, leaving 8 bases between. The germline V gene encodes CDR1 SEHNR and CDR2 FQNEAQ (reference sequence). This CDR3 reads CASSPALYGYTF. CDR3 DNA: TGTGCCAGCAGCCCTGCACTCTATGGCTACACCTTC.